This entry lists 17 T cell receptor beta chains sequenced from one sample in a study of T cell responses to AZD1222 COVID-19 vaccine. TCRdb's table, derived via immunoSEQ multiplex PCR, lists solely in-frame clones and lacks some. The sample includes 130,000 to 150,000 clones, 70% to 90% of them seen just once. The sample here was peripheral blood, taken 28 days after the second dose of the MenACWY control vaccine. All receptors derive from an adult who received the MenACWY meningococcal vaccine as a control.

The genes are TRBV19 and TRBJ1-1; D remains ambiguous. V lost 0 bases to trimming and J lost 0 bases, with 2 bases between them. Germline V gene sequence: CDR1 LNHDA, CDR2 SQIVND (reference sequence). This CDR3 spans 13 amino acids. The CDR3 region is CASSIELNTEAFF. Here the CDR3 DNA reads TGTGCCAGTAGTATAGAATTGAACACTGAAGCTTTCTTT.

The V and J genes are TRBV6-2 or TRBV6-3 and TRBJ2-5; D perhaps matches TRBD1 (6 bases). Germline values: CDR1 MNHEY, CDR2 SVGEGT. The CDR3 runs 16 residues. V was clipped by 2 bases and J by 2 bases, with 15 bases between them. The CDR3 here is CASSYPVDSKQETQYF. CDR3 DNA: TGTGCCAGCAGTTACCCTGTGGACAGCAAGCAAGAGACCCAGTACTTC.

This clone was recorded a few times. The gene calls are TRBV27 and TRBJ2-2; D ambiguous. V was trimmed by 2 bases and J by 6 bases, leaving 10 bases between them. The V gene's germline CDR1 is MNHEY and CDR2 SMNVEV (reference sequence). The CDR3 is made up of 14 amino acids. The CDR3 spells CASSLAPRAGELFF. The CDR3 DNA reads as TGTGCCAGCAGTTTAGCCCCTCGGGCCGGGGAGCTGTTTTTT.

The rearrangement uses TRBV29-1 and TRBJ1-1; no firm D call. The germline CDR1 and CDR2 sequences are SQVTM and ANQGSEA. CDR3 length equals 14 residues. Trimming removed 2 bases at V and 0 bases at J, with 10 bases between. This CDR3 reads CSVESYGMNTEAFF. In DNA, the CDR3 is TGCAGCGTTGAATCGTACGGGATGAACACTGAAGCTTTCTTT. Complete variable domain (other parts from reference TRBV29-1 and TRBJ1-1): SAVISQKPSRDICQRGTSLTIQCQVDSQVTMMFWYRQQPGQSLTLIATANQGSEATYESGFVIDKFPISRPNLTFSTLTVSNMSPEDSSIYLCSVESYGMNTEAFFGQGTRLTVV.

This chain links TRBV11-2 with TRBJ2-3, with D perhaps TRBD2 (6 bases). V was shortened by 1 base and J by 4 bases, with 6 bases between the two germline ends. The CDR3 runs to 13 residues. Germline loops: CDR1 SGHAT, CDR2 FQNNGV. CDR3 DNA sequence: TGTGCCAGCAGCTTAGCGGGAGCAGATACGCAGTATTTT. This sequence encodes CASSLAGADTQYF.

This clone was seen a single time. This chain connects TRBV7-9 to TRBJ2-1, with TRBD1 matching over 8 bases. The CDR3 totals 16 residues. V shed 1 base, J shed 6 bases, and the junction held 8 bases outside the gene matches. Germline V gene lookup returns CDR1 SEHNR and CDR2 FQNEAQ (reference sequence). CDR3 sequence: CASSLVGQGATNEQFF. For the CDR3, the DNA is TGTGCCAGCAGCTTAGTCGGGCAGGGGGCGACCAATGAGCAGTTCTTC.

V usage is TRBV5-1 and J usage is TRBJ2-1, with 9 bases matching TRBD2. Looked up from germline, CDR1 is SGHRS and CDR2 is YFSETQ. V trimming: 0 bases; J trimming: 10 bases; junction bases outside the gene matches: 8. This CDR3 spans 15 amino acids. The CDR3: CASSLVGVSGGEQFF. Here the CDR3 DNA reads TGCGCCAGCAGCTTGGTCGGGGTTAGCGGGGGAGAGCAGTTCTTC.

The V gene is TRBV14, the J gene TRBJ2-3, with 7 nucleotides matching TRBD1. The CDR3 loop spans 17 amino acids. Trimming cost V 4 bases and J 2 bases; bases outside gene matches: 12. Germline V gene sequence: CDR1 SGHDN, CDR2 FVKESK. The CDR3 coding sequence is TGTGCCAGCAGCCCACGTAATAGGGGGCCGTTCACAGATACGCAGTATTTT. Translating gives CASSPRNRGPFTDTQYF.

The rearrangement joins TRBV24-1 to TRBJ2-5, with D maybe TRBD1 (6 bases). The V and J ends lost 5 bases and 7 bases respectively, with 16 bases between them. CDR3 length: 14 amino acids. CDR1 is KGHDR, CDR2 SFDVKD, per germline. The CDR3 coding sequence is TGTGCCACCAGTGGCCAGGGGTACGAAGGGACCCAGTACTTC. Protein: CATSGQGYEGTQYF.

For the CDR3, the DNA is TGTGCCAGCAGCCTACAAGTGACAGACGGCGAAAAACTGTTTTTT. It translates to CASSLQVTDGEKLFF. The chain uses TRBV7-9 and TRBJ1-4; the D gene is possibly TRBD1 (5 bases). The length of the CDR3 is 15 residues. The germline V and J ends were trimmed by 5 bases and 8 bases, with 18 bases remaining between them. Germline lookup yields CDR1 SEHNR and CDR2 FQNEAQ (reference sequence).

J is TRBJ1-1 and V is TRBV3-1 (or the pseudogene TRBV3-2), with D maybe TRBD1 (5 bases). Germline CDR1 and CDR2: LGHDT and YNNKEL (reference sequence). The CDR3 covers 16 residues. Trimming stripped 3 bases from V and 4 bases from J, with 18 bases between. CDR3 region: CASSQLVGGWSTEAFF. In DNA, the CDR3 is TGTGCCAGCAGCCAGCTTGTCGGGGGATGGAGCACTGAAGCTTTCTTT.

The chain combines TRBV9 with TRBJ1-2; possible D gene TRBD1, 6 bases. Trimming left V 0 bases short and J 8 bases short, with 20 bases between. CDR1 is SGDLS, CDR2 YYNGEE, per germline. The CDR3 spans 16 residues. Written as DNA, the CDR3 is TGTGCCAGCAGCGTAGACGACAGGATCTTTATCGGGGGCTACACCTTC. Translated: CASSVDDRIFIGGYTF.

This rearrangement joins TRBV6-5 to TRBJ1-2; TRBD1 aligns across 8 bases. V lost 6 bases to trimming and J lost 4 bases; unmatched junction nucleotides: 7. The CDR3 is 14 residues long. The germline V gene encodes CDR1 MNHEY and CDR2 SVGAGI. Here the CDR3 DNA reads TGTGCCAGCAGCCCAGGGGGCCTAGCCTATGGCTACACCTTC. This translates into CASSPGGLAYGYTF.

The rearrangement uses TRBV7-9 and TRBJ2-2; TRBD1 matches at 7 bases. Trimming took 2 bases from V and 7 from J; bases not matched to a gene: 7. Germline V CDR1 and CDR2: SEHNR, FQNEAQ (reference sequence). The CDR3 has 15 amino acids. The CDR3 reads CASSLTGAESGELFF. In DNA form, the CDR3 reads TGTGCCAGCAGCTTAACAGGGGCCGAAAGCGGGGAGCTGTTTTTT. Together with reference TRBV7-9 and TRBJ2-2, the CDR3 gives the full variable domain: DTGVSQNPRHKITKRGQNVTFRCDPISEHNRLYWYRQTLGQGPEFLTYFQNEAQLEKSRLLSDRFSAERPKGSFSTLEIQRTEQGDSAMYLCASSLTGAESGELFFGEGSRLTVL.

The chain has TRBV3-1 (or the pseudogene TRBV3-2) and TRBJ1-1, with D unresolved. Looked up from germline, CDR1 is LGHDT and CDR2 is YNNKEL (reference sequence). V lost 0 bases and J 2 bases, leaving 10 bases between the germline ends. The CDR3 totals 15 residues. The CDR3 sequence: CASSQDGHPNTEAFF. Here the CDR3 DNA reads TGTGCCAGCAGCCAAGATGGCCATCCTAACACTGAAGCTTTCTTT.

V and J are TRBV18 and TRBJ1-4; D unresolved. Trimming removed 2 bases at V and 14 bases at J, with 12 bases between. The germline V gene encodes CDR1 KGHSH and CDR2 LQKENI. The CDR3 is 12 residues long. CDR3 sequence (DNA): TGTGCCAGCTCACCAGAAATGGGTATGCTGTTTTTT. Amino acid sequence: CASSPEMGMLFF.

V usage is TRBV4-3 and J usage is TRBJ2-4, with unresolved D. There are 15 residues in the CDR3. The germline V gene has CDR1 LGHNA and CDR2 YSLEER. Trimming shortened V by 1 base and J by 1 base, and 8 bases separated the two germline ends. CDR3 DNA sequence: TGCGCCAGCAGCCAAGTATTGACCGCCAAAAACATTCAGTACTTC. Translated, it gives CASSQVLTAKNIQYF.